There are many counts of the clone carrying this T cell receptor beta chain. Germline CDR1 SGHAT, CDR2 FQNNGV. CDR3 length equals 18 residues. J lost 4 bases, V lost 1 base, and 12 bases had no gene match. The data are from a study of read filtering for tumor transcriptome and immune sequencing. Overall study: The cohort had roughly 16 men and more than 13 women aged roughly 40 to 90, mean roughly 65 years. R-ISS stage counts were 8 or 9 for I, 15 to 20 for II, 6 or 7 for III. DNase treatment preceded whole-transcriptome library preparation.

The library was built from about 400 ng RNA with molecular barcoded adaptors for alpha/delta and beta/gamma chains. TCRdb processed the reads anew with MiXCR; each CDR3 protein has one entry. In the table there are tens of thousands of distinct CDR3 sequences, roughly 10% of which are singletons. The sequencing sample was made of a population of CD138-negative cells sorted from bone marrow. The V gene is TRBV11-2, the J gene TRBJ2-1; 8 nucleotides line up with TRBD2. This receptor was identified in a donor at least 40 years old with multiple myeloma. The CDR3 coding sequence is TGTGCCAGCAGCTTAGGGATGCGGGGGACTAGGGGATACAATGAGCAGTTCTTC. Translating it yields CASSLGMRGTRGYNEQFF.